Given below is one TCR beta chain in context. The entry originates in a study of blood T cell repertoires in COVID-19. Study summary: COVID-19 samples, acute and convalescent, were from the United States, Italy and Spain.

The assay was immunoSEQ multiplex PCR, and TCRdb's table has in-frame clones only and misses some. Among some 140,000 clones listed, approximately 83% were seen once. Trimming removed 2 bases at V and 6 bases at J, with 7 bases between. Germline V lookup: CDR1 SGHAT, CDR2 FQNNGV. CDR3 length: 13 residues. The sequenced material came from peripheral blood. This TCR was recovered from a woman aged 55-69 years with acute or convalescent COVID-19. This rearrangement joins TRBV11-2 to TRBJ2-2; D possibly corresponds to TRBD2 (5 bases). This CDR3 reads CASSLTGAGELFF. CDR3 DNA sequence: TGTGCCAGCAGCTTAACCGGGGCCGGGGAGCTGTTTTTT.